These 29 T cell receptor beta chains were all obtained from the same sample, sequenced in a study of neoadjuvant nivolumab and ipilimumab in lung cancer. The method was immunoSEQ multiplex PCR; TCRdb's version includes in-frame clones alone and lacks a portion of them. The sample carries thousands of clones, 76% recorded once. The specimen was tumor tissue, collected after neoadjuvant nivolumab, alone or with ipilimumab, at or shortly before surgery. The receptor source for this set is an adult with non-small cell lung cancer.

This chain connects TRBV18 to TRBJ1-1; unclear D gene. CDR3 length: 15 residues. The germline V and J ends were trimmed by 0 bases and 0 bases, with 8 bases remaining between them. Germline CDR1 and CDR2: KGHSH and LQKENI. The CDR3, as DNA: TGTGCCAGCTCACCACCCCTCGGGATGAACACTGAAGCTTTCTTT. Translation: CASSPPLGMNTEAFF.

This sequence joins TRBV5-1 and TRBJ2-5, with TRBD1 matching over 11 bases. The length of the CDR3 is 15 residues. V was clipped by 0 bases and J by 5 bases; unmatched bases: 3. Germline V gene lookup returns CDR1 SGHRS and CDR2 YFSETQ. CDR3 sequence (DNA): TGCGCCAGCAGCTTGGCCGGGACAGGGGGGGAGACCCAGTACTTC. This sequence encodes CASSLAGTGGETQYF.

The chain links TRBV5-4 to TRBJ1-4, with D maybe TRBD1 (6 bases). The CDR3 extends over 15 amino acids. The V end was cut by 0 bases, the J end by 8 bases, with 14 bases between. Germline-derived CDR1 and CDR2 are SGHNT and YYREEE (reference sequence). CDR3 in DNA: TGTGCCAGCAGCTTGGATCAGGGGTCGGAAGAAAAACTGTTTTTT. Its translation: CASSLDQGSEEKLFF.

The chain employs TRBV5-1 and TRBJ2-5, with D tentatively TRBD1 (6 bases). The ends were cut back, 4 bases at V and 6 bases at J, with 7 bases in the middle. The CDR3 contains 11 residues. Germline V gene data show CDR1 as SGHRS and CDR2 as YFSETQ. The CDR3 sequence: CASSTGQTQYF. The DNA for the CDR3 is TGCGCCAGCAGCACAGGGCAGACCCAGTACTTC.

The V and J genes are TRBV29-1 and TRBJ2-3, with TRBD2 as a possible D gene (5 bases). The CDR3 totals 11 residues. CDR1 SQVTM and CDR2 ANQGSEA come from the germline V gene. V lost 7 bases and J 14 bases, leaving 19 bases between the germline ends. Here the CDR3 DNA reads TGCAGCGGACTACTCCCGGGCGGGCTGTATTTT. It encodes CSGLLPGGLYF.

Only one count was recorded for this clone. This chain links TRBV11-2 with TRBJ2-1; TRBD2 is a possible D gene (6 bases). Between the trimmed V and J ends, which lost 2 bases and 4 bases, there was a span of 12 bases. CDR1 is SGHAT, CDR2 FQNNGV, per germline. The CDR3 is 15 residues long. The CDR3 region is CASSLNPSGYNEQFF. The CDR3 bases are TGTGCCAGCAGCTTAAACCCCAGCGGGTACAATGAGCAGTTCTTC.

The gene calls are TRBV7-8 and TRBJ2-4, with 13 nucleotides matching TRBD2. Germline V gene lookup returns CDR1 SGHVS and CDR2 FQNEAQ. This CDR3 contains 16 residues. J gave up 5 bases and V 5 bases, and 6 bases lay outside the gene matches. In DNA, the CDR3 is TGTGCCAGCAGCCTTACTAGCGGGAGGGCCGAAAACATTCAGTACTTC. This codes for CASSLTSGRAENIQYF.

This chain uses TRBV5-4 with TRBJ2-1, with a weak D call TRBD2 (6 bases). The length of the CDR3 is 13 residues. CDR1 is SGHNT and CDR2 is YYREEE in the germline V gene (reference sequence). V was clipped by 4 bases and J by 7 bases, with 12 bases between them. In nucleotides, the CDR3 is TGTGCCAGCAGCACCGAGCGGGCTAATGAGCAGTTCTTC. Its translation is CASSTERANEQFF.

V is TRBV9 and J is TRBJ2-1; unclear D gene. Trimming stripped 3 bases from V and 7 bases from J, with 5 bases between. The CDR3 has 11 residues. The V gene's germline CDR1 is SGDLS and CDR2 YYNGEE. CDR3 sequence: CASSGLNEQFF. CDR3 nucleotides: TGTGCCAGCAGCGGGCTGAATGAGCAGTTCTTC.

The chain employs TRBV5-5 and TRBJ2-2; D not resolved. Trimming took 5 bases from V and 0 from J, leaving 11 bases between them. This CDR3 has 15 amino acids. From germline, CDR1 is SGHKS and CDR2 YYEKEE (reference sequence). CDR3 sequence reads: CASRGMVANTGELFF. The DNA of the CDR3 is TGTGCCAGCAGGGGGATGGTCGCGAACACCGGGGAGCTGTTTTTT. Based on the CDR3 plus reference TRBV5-5 and TRBJ2-2, the full variable domain is DAGVTQSPTHLIKTRGQQVTLRCSPISGHKSVSWYQQVLGQGPQFIFQYYEKEERGRGNFPDRFSARQFPNYSSELNVNALLLGDSALYLCASRGMVANTGELFFGEGSRLTVL.

The chain is built from TRBV7-9 and TRBJ1-5; 11 bases are shared with TRBD1. CDR3 length equals 15 residues. V shed 5 bases and J 4 bases; nucleotides not matched to a gene: 4. Germline values: CDR1 SEHNR, CDR2 FQNEAQ (reference sequence). The DNA of the CDR3 is TGTGCCAGCAGCCGGGACAGGGGGGAGAATCAGCCCCAGCATTTT. This encodes CASSRDRGENQPQHF.

This clone was seen once. This chain joins TRBV6-6 and TRBJ2-7; D is unresolved. Germline CDR1 MNHNY, CDR2 SVGAGI (reference sequence). The CDR3 consists of 14 residues. Trimming stripped 0 bases from V and 1 base from J, with 7 bases between. The CDR3, as DNA: TGTGCCAGCAGTTACTCATTGGGGTCCTACGAGCAGTACTTC. It is translated as CASSYSLGSYEQYF.

The genes are TRBV2 and TRBJ2-7; 13 bases match TRBD2. This CDR3 has 15 residues. V shed 6 bases, J shed 2 bases, and the junction held 4 bases outside the gene matches. From germline, CDR1 is SNHLY and CDR2 FYNNEI. The CDR3 sequence is CASSPGTSGTYEQYF. In nucleotides, the CDR3 is TGTGCCAGCAGCCCAGGGACTAGCGGGACCTACGAGCAGTACTTC.

J is TRBJ1-4 and V is TRBV5-1; TRBD1 matches at 7 bases. The germline CDR1 and CDR2 sequences are SGHRS and YFSETQ. Unmatched junction bases numbered 22, after V lost 6 bases and J lost 2 bases. The length of the CDR3 is 20 residues. CDR3 in amino acids: CASNQHFRGREAPTNEKLFF. The CDR3 DNA follows: TGCGCCAGCAATCAACACTTTAGGGGGCGGGAGGCTCCGACTAATGAAAAACTGTTTTTT.

This sequence joins TRBV27 and TRBJ2-1, with unresolved D. V dropped 2 bases and J dropped 0 bases, with 5 bases sitting between them. Germline loops: CDR1 MNHEY, CDR2 SMNVEV (reference sequence). The CDR3 runs 14 residues. Here the CDR3 reads CASSLAFSYNEQFF. CDR3 coding DNA: TGTGCCAGCAGTTTAGCTTTCTCCTACAATGAGCAGTTCTTC.

The chain carries TRBV7-9 and TRBJ1-2, with no clear D. The CDR3 loop spans 14 amino acids. The germline CDR1 and CDR2 sequences are SEHNR and FQNEAQ (reference sequence). V lost 1 base, J lost 0 bases, and 6 bases lay in between. The DNA for the CDR3 is TGTGCCAGCAGCTTAGGTACTACTAACTATGGCTACACCTTC. Translation gives CASSLGTTNYGYTF.

The chain links TRBV5-4 to TRBJ2-3; 10 positions match TRBD2. V was clipped by 0 bases and J by 2 bases; unmatched bases: 3. Germline loops: CDR1 SGHNT, CDR2 YYREEE (reference sequence). This CDR3 has 16 amino acids. The CDR3 DNA follows: TGTGCCAGCAGCTTGGGGACTAGCGGATTCACAGATACGCAGTATTTT. Translating it yields CASSLGTSGFTDTQYF.

This chain uses TRBV6-1 with TRBJ2-1; D not certain. Trimming shortened V by 1 base and J by 4 bases, and 14 bases separated the two germline ends. The CDR3 loop spans 16 amino acids. Germline CDR1 is MNHNS and CDR2 is SASEGT. The CDR3 here is CASSEGLFGPYNEQFF. CDR3 nucleotides: TGTGCCAGCAGTGAAGGGCTTTTCGGCCCGTACAATGAGCAGTTCTTC.

This clone was counted between two and nine times. The chain carries TRBV29-1 and TRBJ2-7, with 16 bases aligning to TRBD2. In germline, CDR1 is SQVTM, CDR2 ANQGSEA. The CDR3 loop spans 16 amino acids. With V trimmed by 6 bases and J by 7 bases, 12 bases remained unmatched. The chain's CDR3 is CSVSGTSGRVGGEQYF. The CDR3 coding sequence is TGCAGCGTATCCGGGACTAGCGGGAGGGTTGGGGGAGAGCAGTACTTC.

The J gene is TRBJ2-1, the V gene TRBV6-1; possible D gene TRBD1, 6 bases. V lost 9 bases, J lost 5 bases, and 17 bases lay in between. The V gene's germline CDR1 is MNHNS and CDR2 SASEGT. The CDR3 is made up of 14 amino acids. DNA of the CDR3: TGTGCCAGTAAGAAACCCGGACAGAACAATGAGCAGTTCTTC. Protein sequence: CASKKPGQNNEQFF.

This chain connects TRBV7-9 to TRBJ2-2; D assignment may be TRBD1 or TRBD2 (6 bases each). Trimming took 11 bases from V and 4 from J, leaving 17 bases between them. Per the germline V gene, CDR1 is SEHNR and CDR2 is FQNEAQ (reference sequence). CDR3 length: 14 residues. This CDR3 is CAGRRDMGTGELFF. DNA of the CDR3: TGTGCCGGGAGGAGGGACATGGGCACCGGGGAGCTGTTTTTT.

V gene TRBV5-1 combines with J gene TRBJ1-1, with D uncertain. CDR3 length: 14 amino acids. Trimming removed 0 bases from V and 4 bases from J, with 10 bases in between. The germline gives CDR1 SGHRS, CDR2 YFSETQ. CDR3 nucleotide sequence: TGCGCCAGCAGCTTGGCTTGGGGAGGCACTGAAGCTTTCTTT. Translation gives CASSLAWGGTEAFF.

There are a few counts of this clone. The V gene is TRBV5-4, the J gene TRBJ2-3, with no clear D. The germline V gene encodes CDR1 SGHNT and CDR2 YYREEE (reference sequence). V was shortened by 4 bases and J by 2 bases, with 17 bases between the two germline ends. This CDR3 has 16 amino acids. This chain's CDR3 is CASSITPGWDTDTQYF. CDR3 in DNA: TGTGCCAGCAGCATAACACCGGGCTGGGACACAGATACGCAGTATTTT. Using reference TRBV5-4 and TRBJ2-3 for the parts outside the CDR3, the full variable domain is ETGVTQSPTHLIKTRGQQVTLRCSSQSGHNTVSWYQQALGQGPQFIFQYYREEENGRGNFPPRFSGLQFPNYSSELNVNALELDDSALYLCASSITPGWDTDTQYFGPGTRLTVL.

This clone was seen only a few times. The V gene is TRBV29-1, the J gene TRBJ2-2; TRBD2 agrees at 14 bases. Trimming removed 7 bases from V and 8 bases from J; junction bases left unmatched: 3. The germline gives CDR1 SQVTM, CDR2 ANQGSEA. The CDR3 length is 13 residues. The CDR3 protein is CSGGLAGAGELFF. CDR3 bases: TGCAGCGGGGGACTAGCGGGAGCTGGGGAGCTGTTTTTT.

The chain has TRBV5-1 and TRBJ1-2; 8 nucleotides line up with TRBD1. Trimming removed 3 bases from V and 8 bases from J; junction bases left unmatched: 6. CDR1 and CDR2 from the germline V gene are SGHRS and YFSETQ. This CDR3 comprises 13 residues. The CDR3 coding sequence is TGCGCCAGCAGCTCGGACAGGGTCGGCGGCTACACCTTC. It codes for CASSSDRVGGYTF.

The rearrangement joins TRBV5-1 to TRBJ1-3; the D is unclear. Germline V gene data show CDR1 as SGHRS and CDR2 as YFSETQ. Trimming stripped 4 bases from V and 1 base from J, with 9 bases between. The CDR3 is 14 amino acids. CDR3 in DNA: TGCGCCAGCAGCATTGACGCGTCTGGAAACACCATATATTTT. Protein: CASSIDASGNTIYF.

This chain joins TRBV6-5 and TRBJ2-7; weak D call: TRBD2 (6 bases). The CDR3 is 14 amino acids. The germline V gene has CDR1 MNHEY and CDR2 SVGAGI. V lost 6 bases, J lost 3 bases, and 15 bases lay in between. CDR3 residues: CASSTGGRFYEQYF. The CDR3 nucleotides are TGTGCCAGCAGCACTGGGGGGAGATTCTACGAGCAGTACTTC.

The chain couples TRBV10-3 to TRBJ2-3; tentatively, D is TRBD1 (6 bases). Germline V gives CDR1 ENHRY, CDR2 SYGVKD. CDR3 size: 15 residues. V was cut by 2 bases and J by 2 bases, with 11 bases left in between. The CDR3 DNA is TGTGCCATCAGTGAGGGACAGAGAGTCACAGATACGCAGTATTTT. Translated, it gives CAISEGQRVTDTQYF.

The rearrangement links TRBV10-2 to TRBJ1-2; D gene unclear. The V end lost 0 bases, the J end lost 12 bases, and 17 bases lay between the germline ends. Per the germline V gene, CDR1 is WSHSY and CDR2 is SAAADI. The CDR3 sequence is 14 residues long. CDR3: CASSESNQLASHTF. The CDR3 nucleotides read TGCGCCAGCAGTGAGTCCAACCAGCTCGCCTCGCACACCTTC.